The rows below give T cell receptor beta chains drawn from one sample of a study of T cell repertoires in cytomegalovirus infection. MiXCR, applied by TCRdb to the reads, yields one record per CDR3 protein. The profile shows under 600,000 distinct CDR3 sequences, 16% of them singletons. Sequencing was performed on CD8+ T cells from PBMCs. Source of these receptors: a human donor in good health (CMV status not recorded). Some clones in this sample may be carry-over from other donors' samples. Each CDR3 is given with its conserved first and last residue. A D gene is named only where the DNA matches it firmly. The size entry is marked missing in some rows and otherwise reads once, few, many or a size class.

TRBV11-1	many	TRBJ1-5	-	CASSRQHNQPQHF	TGTGCCAGCAGCCGACAGCACAATCAGCCCCAGCATTTT
TRBV19	-	TRBJ1-4	-	CASTASQGIGEKLFF	TGTGCCAGTACCGCAAGTCAAGGGATCGGCGAAAAACTGTTTTTT
TRBV6-1	-	TRBJ1-3	-	CASEDGASGNTIYF	TGTGCCAGCGAGGACGGGGCGTCTGGAAACACCATATATTTT
TRBV9	many	TRBJ2-7	-	CASSADSYEQYF	TGTGCCAGCAGCGCCGACAGCTACGAGCAGTACTTC
TRBV7-9	-	TRBJ2-3	-	CASSLVLGGPDTQYF	TGTGCCAGCAGCTTAGTGTTGGGGGGGCCAGATACGCAGTATTTT
TRBV19	many	TRBJ1-1	TRBD1	CASAGGRTEAFF	TGTGCCAGCGCAGGGGGCAGGACTGAAGCTTTCTTT
TRBV4-1	-	TRBJ2-7	TRBD1	CASSNDRDEQYF	TGCGCCAGCAGCAATGACAGGGACGAGCAGTACTTC
TRBV4-1	few	TRBJ2-1	-	CASSQDELAEGDEQFF	TGCGCCAGCAGCCAAGATGAGCTAGCGGAGGGGGATGAGCAGTTCTTC
TRBV5-6	few	TRBJ2-7	-	CASSLGHSHEQYF	TGTGCCAGCAGCCTGGGACACAGCCACGAGCAGTACTTC
TRBV27	many	TRBJ1-1	TRBD1	CASSIFSGTGGTGTEAFF	TGTGCCAGCAGTATCTTCTCCGGGACAGGGGGCACGGGCACTGAAGCTTTCTTT
TRBV5-4	few	TRBJ2-7	-	CASSPEADFTYEQYF	TGTGCCAGCAGCCCGGAAGCAGATTTTACCTACGAGCAGTACTTC
TRBV28	-	TRBJ2-7	TRBD2	CASSLSGEGLAVHEQYF	TGTGCCAGCAGTTTAAGTGGGGAGGGACTGGCAGTCCACGAGCAGTACTTC
TRBV28	many	TRBJ2-1	TRBD2	CASSHTPKTSGRAVGRNEQFF	TGTGCCAGCAGCCATACTCCCAAGACTAGCGGGAGGGCCGTGGGGAGGAATGAGCAGTTCTTC
TRBV20-1	few	TRBJ2-3	TRBD2	CSARDTGIAGVVDTQYF	TGCAGTGCTAGAGATACCGGGATAGCGGGAGTTGTAGATACGCAGTATTTT
TRBV7-6	many	TRBJ1-1	TRBD1	CASSPGRGDEAFF	TGTGCCAGCAGCCCCGGCAGGGGGGATGAAGCTTTCTTT
TRBV27	-	TRBJ2-7	TRBD1	CASSLSGQVHGHHYEQYF	TGTGCCAGCAGTTTATCCGGACAGGTACACGGACACCATTACGAGCAGTACTTC